This T cell receptor (beta chain) was sequenced for a study of cytomegalovirus exposure and HLA in healthy donors. Points from the study as a whole: The study assumed roughly uniform donor sequencing depth for presence/absence analyses. Testing in vitro showed three CMV-associated chains specific for CMV antigens.

Primers included in the PCR were 60 Vbeta and 13 Jbeta primers. Here immunoSEQ multiplex PCR was the method, and the copy in TCRdb shows in-frame clones only, minus some. The table includes 130,000 or so clones, approximately 77% detected once. The count of this clone is one. What it binds is unknown. The sequence came from a woman between 35 and 50 years old in good health and CMV-seronegative. What was sequenced was PBMCs.

Here the CDR3 reads CASSLQGYNSPLHF. Written as DNA, the CDR3 is TGTGCCAGCAGCTTACAGGGTTATAATTCACCCCTCCACTTT. The rearrangement uses TRBV5-6 and TRBJ1-6; the D gene is possibly TRBD1 (6 bases). The germline V and J ends were trimmed by 2 bases and 4 bases, with 7 bases remaining between them. The CDR3 runs 14 residues. Germline CDR1 and CDR2: SGHDT and YYEEEE.